Detailed here is one T cell receptor (beta chain). Its specificity is unknown. Trimming removed 6 bases from V and 0 bases from J, with 9 bases in between. The germline V gene has CDR1 SNHLY and CDR2 FYNNEI. This CDR3 spans 13 amino acids. This PCR relied on a set of 60 Vbeta primers and 13 Jbeta primers. TCRdb's table, derived via immunoSEQ multiplex PCR, lists solely in-frame clones and lacks some. The sample has 95,000 to 150,000 clones, approximately 67% seen once. This record comes from a study of cytomegalovirus exposure and HLA in healthy donors. Study as a whole: Genotyping of 300 to 450 donors showed that roughly 83% belonged to the Caucasian-associated ancestry cluster.

Despite likely unrecorded immune exposures, the donors were nominally healthy at the time of sampling. Study results and caveats: There were around 160 TCR beta chains listed as cytomegalovirus-associated. Analyzed later, association rates of TCRs varied across HLA loci, with DRB1 most and HLA-C fewest.

The source material was PBMCs. V gene TRBV2 combines with J gene TRBJ2-7; D is perhaps TRBD2 (6 bases). The receptor was derived from a man aged 18 to 35 in good health and CMV-seronegative. The CDR3 sequence is CASSWGDSYEQYF. The CDR3 DNA follows: TGTGCCAGCAGCTGGGGGGACTCCTACGAGCAGTACTTC.